In this sample, the clone carrying this TCR beta chain turned up a few times. Synthesis of TCR cDNA relied on 5'RACE template switching, which attached a universal primer site and UMIs. MiXCR was run by TCRdb on the 5' RACE reads, yielding one entry per CDR3 protein. The table has over 65,000 distinct CDR3 sequences, 13% seen once; the top ten hold approximately 25%. This CDR3 has 13 residues. Germline CDR1 is SGHTA and CDR2 is FQGNSA. Losses at the gene ends were 5 bases for V and 3 bases for J; bases not matched to a gene: 4. The data were obtained in a study of T cells after yellow fever vaccination. As for the study in general: SMART-Seq v4 Ultra Low Input prepared libraries from low-cell fractions.

This specimen consisted of CD8+ T cells not binding an NS4B(214-222) dextramer, sorted from PBMCs, obtained about 20 days after the first yellow fever vaccination. The chain has TRBV7-2 and TRBJ2-7, with 7 positions matching TRBD2. The sequence came from a man between 18 and 29 years old who received the YFV17D yellow fever vaccine. Written as DNA, the CDR3 is TGTGCCAGCAGCCACGGGAGGAGCTACGAGCAGTACTTC. This translates into CASSHGRSYEQYF.